The 25 T cell receptor beta chains presented below share a single source sample, sequenced in a study of long-term antiretroviral therapy in people with HIV. Samples were assayed with immunoSEQ v3.0 at survey level. Using immunoSEQ multiplex PCR, the repertoire was profiled, and TCRdb retains in-frame clones only, with some absent. The sample carries about 33,000 clones, over 65% recorded once. Sequenced material: unsorted PBMCs, taken 2 years after starting antiretroviral therapy. The origin of the receptors is a woman aged 45-60 years with HIV.

The chain recombines TRBV11-2 with TRBJ2-7; 10 nucleotides line up with TRBD2. The CDR3 totals 13 residues. Germline loops: CDR1 SGHAT, CDR2 FQNNGV. Germline trimming cut 8 bases from V and 4 bases from J; bases unmatched to any gene: 5. CDR3 DNA: TGTGCCAGCCTGCCTAGCGGGGGTTACGAGCAGTACTTC. Protein product: CASLPSGGYEQYF.

The chain carries TRBV6-1 and TRBJ1-1, with D maybe TRBD1 (5 bases). The V end was cut by 8 bases, the J end by 4 bases, with 17 bases between. Per the germline V gene, CDR1 is MNHNS and CDR2 is SASEGT. The CDR3 sequence is 14 residues long. CDR3 region: CASQGPPRGTEAFF. The CDR3 DNA reads as TGTGCCAGCCAGGGACCCCCTAGGGGCACTGAAGCTTTCTTT.

The chain recombines TRBV7-6 with TRBJ1-3; no definite D call. The CDR3 totals 13 residues. Germline values: CDR1 SGHVS, CDR2 FNYEAQ. Trimming removed 0 bases at V and 4 bases at J, with 4 bases between. CDR3 nucleotide sequence: TGTGCCAGCAGCTTAGCATCCGGAAACACCATATATTTT. It yields the protein CASSLASGNTIYF.

This chain connects TRBV5-6 to TRBJ1-1, with unresolved D. CDR1 and CDR2 from the germline V gene are SGHDT and YYEEEE. The length of the CDR3 is 13 residues. V was trimmed by 4 bases and J by 1 base, leaving 8 bases between them. The CDR3 protein is CASSLTPNTEAFF. The CDR3 DNA reads TGTGCCAGCAGCCTGACGCCGAACACTGAAGCTTTCTTT.

V usage is TRBV5-8 and J usage is TRBJ1-1, with 9 bases fitting TRBD1. Germline lookup yields CDR1 SGHTS and CDR2 YDEGEE. The V segment lost 4 bases and the J segment 0 bases; nucleotides outside the gene matches: 16. This CDR3 has 19 residues. Here the CDR3 DNA reads TGTGCCAGCAGCCTGGGTCTCCGGACAGGGGCCTTCTTGAACACTGAAGCTTTCTTT. It encodes CASSLGLRTGAFLNTEAFF.

The rearrangement joins TRBV6-4 to TRBJ1-6, with D perhaps matching TRBD1 (5 bases). This CDR3 comprises 14 residues. The germline gives CDR1 MRHNA, CDR2 SNTAGT. This chain's CDR3 is CAKFRGMGNSPLHF. The CDR3 DNA sequence: TGTGCTAAATTTAGGGGAATGGGTAATTCACCCCTCCACTTT.

The chain couples TRBV25-1 to TRBJ2-1; 13 positions match TRBD2. This CDR3 comprises 17 residues. J lost 6 bases, V lost 5 bases, and 10 bases had no gene match. Germline assignment: CDR1 MGHDK and CDR2 SYGVNS. CDR3 nucleotide sequence: TGTGCCAGCAGTCCTCCCCCTACTAGCGGGGGGGCCAATGAGCAGTTCTTC. Translation: CASSPPPTSGGANEQFF.

The chain couples TRBV6-1 to TRBJ2-3, with D uncertain. The CDR3 runs to 15 residues. In germline, CDR1 is MNHNS, CDR2 SASEGT. V lost 6 bases, J lost 2 bases, and 15 bases lay in between. The CDR3 DNA sequence: TGTGCCAGCAGCCTAATTAAGACCGCCACAGATACGCAGTATTTT. Translation gives CASSLIKTATDTQYF.

The genes are TRBV6-1 and TRBJ1-3; D possibly corresponds to TRBD1 (6 bases). Germline loops: CDR1 MNHNS, CDR2 SASEGT. Trimming took off 4 bases at V and 4 bases at J, with 11 bases between the two ends. This CDR3 has 14 residues. The CDR3 reads CASSVGGQGNTIYF. CDR3 in DNA: TGTGCCAGCAGTGTTGGGGGGCAAGGAAACACCATATATTTT.

J is TRBJ1-2 and V is TRBV11-2; D call uncertain. The V gene's germline CDR1 is SGHAT and CDR2 FQNNGV. CDR3 length equals 13 residues. V lost 2 bases and J 2 bases, leaving 6 bases between the germline ends. The CDR3 region is CASSLQRNYGYTF. The CDR3 DNA follows: TGTGCCAGCAGCTTACAGAGGAACTATGGCTACACCTTC.

The J gene is TRBJ2-3, the V gene TRBV11-3; D is tentatively TRBD1 or TRBD2 (6 bases each). The CDR3 runs 12 residues. V was cut by 6 bases and J by 8 bases, with 12 bases left in between. Germline V lookup: CDR1 SGHNT, CDR2 YENEEA. The CDR3 here is CASSSEGGTQYF. Written as DNA, the CDR3 is TGTGCCAGCAGTTCAGAGGGGGGTACGCAGTATTTT.

The chain joins TRBV4-1 to TRBJ1-4, with D unresolved. Trimming removed 0 bases from V and 6 bases from J, with 14 bases in between. Germline V gene lookup returns CDR1 MGHRA and CDR2 YSYEKL. This CDR3 comprises 16 residues. The CDR3 reads CASSQDIREIDEKLFF. CDR3 DNA sequence: TGCGCCAGCAGCCAAGATATAAGGGAGATAGATGAAAAACTGTTTTTT.

The gene calls are TRBV6-1 and TRBJ2-5; the match to TRBD1 covers 8 bases. The V gene's germline CDR1 is MNHNS and CDR2 SASEGT. This CDR3 comprises 14 residues. The V and J ends lost 6 bases and 4 bases, in that order; junction bases with no gene match: 7. CDR3 in DNA: TGTGCCAGCAGAAGGACAGGGATAGGAGAGACCCAGTACTTC. This encodes CASRRTGIGETQYF.

The rearrangement links TRBV27 to TRBJ1-5; unclear D gene. The CDR3 runs to 16 residues. V lost 2 bases to trimming and J lost 4 bases, with 15 bases between them. CDR1 is MNHEY and CDR2 is SMNVEV in the germline V gene (reference sequence). The CDR3 sequence is CASSLEGQLNNQPQHF. Written as DNA, the CDR3 is TGTGCCAGCAGTTTAGAAGGGCAGCTTAATAATCAGCCCCAGCATTTT.

With respect to this clone: At one boundary the junction diverges from the germline segment, which might be a read error. V gene TRBV5-1 combines with J gene TRBJ2-2; D is ambiguous. The CDR3 runs to 15 residues. Germline loops: CDR1 SGHRS, CDR2 YFSETQ. CDR3 in amino acids: CASSLDPPGTGELFF. In DNA form, the CDR3 reads TGCGCCAGCAGTTTGGACCCACCCGGAACCGGGGAGCTGTTTTTT.

In its sample, this clone was seen once. V usage is TRBV27 and J usage is TRBJ2-5; maybe TRBD2 (5 bases). Germline V gives CDR1 MNHEY, CDR2 SMNVEV (reference sequence). V was trimmed by 8 bases and J by 4 bases, leaving 17 bases between them. This CDR3 is 14 amino acids long. CDR3 sequence reads: CASGSSGIAETQYF. DNA for the CDR3: TGTGCCAGCGGATCCAGCGGAATTGCAGAGACCCAGTACTTC.

The chain has TRBV7-9 and TRBJ1-1, with a tentative D call TRBD1 (5 bases). Germline CDR1 is SEHNR and CDR2 is FQNEAQ (reference sequence). The V and J ends lost 0 bases and 10 bases respectively, with 15 bases between them. The CDR3 has 14 residues. In DNA, the CDR3 is TGTGCCAGCAGCTTAGCAGCAGGGAGCGAGAGAGCTTTCTTT. Translation gives CASSLAAGSERAFF.

V and J are TRBV27 and TRBJ2-7; 9 bases match TRBD2. Germline lookup yields CDR1 MNHEY and CDR2 SMNVEV (reference sequence). The CDR3 consists of 15 residues. Trimming removed 4 bases from V and 0 bases from J; junction bases left unmatched: 4. The CDR3 bases are TGTGCCAGCAGTTCCCGTAGCGGGGGCTCCTACGAGCAGTACTTC. Protein: CASSSRSGGSYEQYF.

This rearrangement joins TRBV4-1 to TRBJ1-1; possible D gene TRBD1, 6 bases. Trimming pared 2 bases from V and 4 bases from J, leaving 14 bases between. CDR1 is MGHRA and CDR2 is YSYEKL in the germline V gene. This CDR3 has 15 amino acids. In nucleotides, the CDR3 is TGCGCCAGCAGCCAACCGGACAGTCTGGGCACTGAAGCTTTCTTT. Its protein product is CASSQPDSLGTEAFF.

This clone was observed once. The rearrangement uses TRBV30 and TRBJ2-7; D gene uncertain. Germline CDR1 GTSNPN, CDR2 SVGIG (reference sequence). The CDR3 covers 11 residues. The V gene lost 0 bases and the J gene lost 7 bases, with 7 bases spanning the gap. The CDR3 is CAWSVLREQYF. DNA for the CDR3: TGTGCCTGGAGTGTACTTAGGGAGCAGTACTTC.

The chain employs TRBV5-1 and TRBJ2-3; the match to TRBD2 covers 11 bases. Germline assignment: CDR1 SGHRS and CDR2 YFSETQ. This CDR3 region has 15 residues. J was trimmed by 4 bases and V by 5 bases; bases with no gene match: 6. The CDR3 loop reads CASRVSGGAPDTQYF. The CDR3 DNA reads as TGCGCCAGCAGGGTTAGCGGGGGGGCGCCAGATACGCAGTATTTT.

CDR3 in DNA: TGTGCCATCAGTGATCCTGGAACAGAACCGGAAAAACTGTTTTTT. It translates to CAISDPGTEPEKLFF. V gene TRBV10-3 combines with J gene TRBJ1-4; D remains unclear. The V end lost 3 bases, the J end lost 8 bases, and 16 bases lay between the germline ends. There are 15 residues in the CDR3. The V gene's germline CDR1 is ENHRY and CDR2 SYGVKD.

The rearrangement links TRBV5-1 to TRBJ2-7; D might be TRBD2 (5 bases). The CDR3 runs to 12 residues. CDR1 SGHRS and CDR2 YFSETQ come from the germline V gene. V lost 4 bases, J lost 7 bases, and 12 bases lay in between. CDR3 loop: CASSPTRGEQYF. The CDR3 bases are TGCGCCAGCAGCCCTACCCGGGGTGAGCAGTACTTC.

As DNA, the CDR3 is TGCGCCAGCAGCCAAGGGTACGGACCGCGGGGGCAGGACTATGGCTACACCTTC. Encoded protein: CASSQGYGPRGQDYGYTF. The chain is built from TRBV4-1 and TRBJ1-2; D is possibly TRBD1 (6 bases). The CDR3 covers 18 residues. Trimming took off 1 base at V and 3 bases at J, with 21 bases between the two ends. The V gene's germline CDR1 is MGHRA and CDR2 YSYEKL.

V usage is TRBV7-9 and J usage is TRBJ1-5; TRBD1 agrees at 7 bases. The CDR3 loop spans 14 amino acids. Germline-derived CDR1 and CDR2 are SEHNR and FQNEAQ (reference sequence). V dropped 7 bases and J dropped 4; count of bases not matched to a gene: 7. The DNA of the CDR3 is TGTGCCAGCACCCCAGGGGGGGGGAATCAGCCCCAGCATTTT. It encodes CASTPGGGNQPQHF.